The clone carrying this TCR beta chain has only a few counts. No patient received treatment before thyroid surgery. Original methodology: Differences in CDR3 between clinicopathological groups were drawn on to build a classifier intended to discriminate distant-metastatic papillary thyroid cancer patients. TCRdb reassembled clones from the PCR reads with MiXCR. The authors' filters were not applied to this entry. The sample has about 4,000 clones, 35% seen once. The CDR3 runs 13 residues. The germline V and J ends were trimmed by 1 base and 5 bases, with 8 bases remaining between them. These data originate in a study of metastatic and nonmetastatic thyroid tumors. The overall study: Peripheral blood and tumor or nodule samples from malignant and benign thyroid patients were compared.

The TCR originated in a male donor with papillary thyroid cancer or a benign thyroid nodule (not recorded which). Some clones in this sample may be carry-over from other donors' samples. Sample: adjacent normal tissue. The J gene is TRBJ2-5, the V gene TRBV12-3 or TRBV12-4, with no clear D. CDR3 sequence reads: CASSLVVRETQYF. The CDR3 coding sequence is TGTGCCAGCAGTTTAGTAGTTCGGGAGACCCAGTACTTC.